The clone carrying this TCR beta chain has just a few counts. Its antigen is still unknown. This sample stems from a study of metastatic and nonmetastatic thyroid tumors. On the study more broadly: From malignant and benign thyroid patients, repertoires in blood and in tumor or nodule tissue were compared.

Before thyroid surgery, none of the patients had received any treatment. The study, taken as a whole, reports: In both blood and tumor samples, TCR beta diversity was reported significantly higher for malignant than benign nodules.

Authors' processing steps: A papillary thyroid cancer distant-metastasis classifier was built from CDR3 differences across clinicopathological groups. TCRdb reprocessed the PCR reads using MiXCR. The V and J calls here are based on TCRdb, not the publication. The sample carries approximately 15,000 clones, 30% to 35% recorded once. The sequence was collected from a female donor with papillary thyroid cancer or a benign thyroid nodule (not recorded which). Some clones in this sample may be carry-over from other donors' samples. The sequenced sample consisted of tumor tissue.

CDR3 protein: CSARRNGYTF. The CDR3 DNA follows: TGCAGTGCTAGACGAAATGGCTACACCTTC. The chain is built from TRBV20-1 and TRBJ1-2; D call uncertain. V was cut by 2 bases and J by 6 bases, with 4 bases left in between. Germline CDR1 is DFQATT and CDR2 is SNEGSKA (reference sequence). The CDR3 is 10 amino acids.